These T cell receptor beta chains were read from a single sample in a study of radiotherapy plus CTLA-4 blockade in lung cancer. Repertoires were generated with immunoSEQ multiplex PCR, while TCRdb's copy carries only in-frame clones and drops some. Here the sample spans 45,000 to 60,000 clones, around 75% being singletons. The sequencing here drew on peripheral blood, taken from a patient treated with radiotherapy plus ipilimumab. These receptors originate from a human donor with non-small cell lung cancer who had a complete response to radiotherapy plus ipilimumab. The CDR3 runs from the conserved cysteine through the conserved F or W. The order of the fields is D gene, V gene, clone size, J gene, CDR3 DNA, CDR3 protein. The D gene is left open where the match is weak. Clone size is not always given. Where it is, it says once, few, many or a class for expanded clones.

D gene: TRBD2
V gene: TRBV9
clone size: -
J gene: TRBJ2-1
CDR3 DNA: TGTGCCAGCAACCATCCGGGACTAGCTGGGGATGAGCAGTTCTTC
CDR3 protein: CASNHPGLAGDEQFF

D gene: TRBD1
V gene: TRBV7-9
clone size: -
J gene: TRBJ2-4
CDR3 DNA: TGTGCCAGCAGCCGTACCGGGACAGGGGGCCTGGCCAAAAACATTCAGTACTTC
CDR3 protein: CASSRTGTGGLAKNIQYF

D gene: -
V gene: TRBV19
clone size: -
J gene: TRBJ1-1
CDR3 DNA: TGTGCCAGTAGTTACACAGGGTTGGGTGAAGCTTTCTTT
CDR3 protein: CASSYTGLGEAFF

D gene: TRBD1
V gene: TRBV6-5
clone size: -
J gene: TRBJ1-3
CDR3 DNA: TGTGCCAGCAGTTACGGACAGGACTCTGGAAACACCATATATTTT
CDR3 protein: CASSYGQDSGNTIYF

D gene: -
V gene: TRBV5-6
clone size: few
J gene: TRBJ2-1
CDR3 DNA: TGTGCCAGCAGCATCCAGGGGAACAATGTCTACAATGAGCAGTTCTTC
CDR3 protein: CASSIQGNNVYNEQFF

D gene: TRBD1
V gene: TRBV6-5
clone size: -
J gene: TRBJ2-7
CDR3 DNA: TGTGCCAGCAGTTACAGGGGACAGGGCTACGAGCAGTACTTC
CDR3 protein: CASSYRGQGYEQYF

D gene: -
V gene: TRBV6-5
clone size: -
J gene: TRBJ2-2
CDR3 DNA: TGTGCCAGCGGTCGGACCGGGGAGCTGTTTTTT
CDR3 protein: CASGRTGELFF

D gene: TRBD1
V gene: TRBV2
clone size: -
J gene: TRBJ1-2
CDR3 DNA: TGTGCCAGCAATTGGGAGGACAGGGCGGGAGGCTACACCTTC
CDR3 protein: CASNWEDRAGGYTF

D gene: TRBD1
V gene: TRBV18
clone size: -
J gene: TRBJ1-1
CDR3 DNA: TGTGCCAGCTCATCCGACAGGGGTACTGAAGCTTTCTTT
CDR3 protein: CASSSDRGTEAFF

D gene: TRBD2
V gene: TRBV30
clone size: -
J gene: TRBJ2-5
CDR3 DNA: TGTGCCTGGCGGAGAAGGGCTAGCGGGACGGGGGAGACCCAGTACTTC
CDR3 protein: CAWRRRASGTGETQYF

D gene: TRBD1
V gene: TRBV11-2
clone size: few
J gene: TRBJ2-7
CDR3 DNA: TGTGCCACCGAGGGGGCGTACGAGCAGTACTTC
CDR3 protein: CATEGAYEQYF

D gene: -
V gene: TRBV10-1
clone size: -
J gene: TRBJ1-5
CDR3 DNA: TGCGCCAGGCGGGAGTTGAGCAATCAGCCCCAGCATTTT
CDR3 protein: CARRELSNQPQHF

D gene: TRBD1
V gene: TRBV4-3
clone size: many
J gene: TRBJ1-1
CDR3 DNA: TGCGCCAGCAGCTCCGGGACAGGGTTGAACACTGAAGCTTTCTTT
CDR3 protein: CASSSGTGLNTEAFF

D gene: -
V gene: TRBV4-3
clone size: -
J gene: TRBJ2-5
CDR3 DNA: TGCGCCAGCAGCCAAAAGTGGCCCACCCAAGAGACCCAGTACTTC
CDR3 protein: CASSQKWPTQETQYF

D gene: TRBD1
V gene: TRBV6-5
clone size: -
J gene: TRBJ1-1
CDR3 DNA: TGTGCCAGCATACCGGGACAGGGGGGCACTGAAGCTTTCTTT
CDR3 protein: CASIPGQGGTEAFF

D gene: TRBD2
V gene: TRBV5-8
clone size: -
J gene: TRBJ2-3
CDR3 DNA: TGTGCCAGCAGCTTGGAGCTGGGTAGCGGGACACCTAATACGCAGTATTTT
CDR3 protein: CASSLELGSGTPNTQYF

D gene: TRBD2
V gene: TRBV15
clone size: few
J gene: TRBJ2-2
CDR3 DNA: TGTGCCACCAGCAGAGCGGGGGGGCGTCCCGGGGAGCTGTTTTTT
CDR3 protein: CATSRAGGRPGELFF

D gene: -
V gene: TRBV15
clone size: -
J gene: TRBJ2-2
CDR3 DNA: TGTGCCACCAGCAGAGTTATAGGGACTTCGTACACCGGGGAGCTGTTTTTT
CDR3 protein: CATSRVIGTSYTGELFF

D gene: TRBD1
V gene: TRBV2
clone size: -
J gene: TRBJ1-2
CDR3 DNA: TGTGCCAGCAGTGCGGGACAGATTAACTATGGCTACACCTTC
CDR3 protein: CASSAGQINYGYTF

D gene: TRBD1
V gene: TRBV15
clone size: once
J gene: TRBJ1-5
CDR3 DNA: TGTGCCACCAGCAGAGCCGGACAGGGATCGAATCAGCCCCAGCATTTT
CDR3 protein: CATSRAGQGSNQPQHF

D gene: -
V gene: TRBV7-2
clone size: -
J gene: TRBJ1-5
CDR3 DNA: TGTGCCAGCAGCTTACAGGGAGGTCAGCCCCAGCATTTT
CDR3 protein: CASSLQGGQPQHF

D gene: TRBD2
V gene: TRBV7-2
clone size: -
J gene: TRBJ2-7
CDR3 DNA: TGTGCCAGCAGCGCCGGACTAGCGGGTATCTACGAGCAGTACTTC
CDR3 protein: CASSAGLAGIYEQYF

D gene: -
V gene: TRBV30
clone size: -
J gene: TRBJ1-5
CDR3 DNA: TGTGCCTGGGGGCACGGGGGGGTTTCCAGTCAGCCCCAGCATTTT
CDR3 protein: CAWGHGGVSSQPQHF

D gene: TRBD1
V gene: TRBV5-1
clone size: -
J gene: TRBJ1-1
CDR3 DNA: TGCGCCAGCAGCTACGACAGGGGGAACACTGAAGCTTTCTTT
CDR3 protein: CASSYDRGNTEAFF

D gene: TRBD1
V gene: TRBV6-5
clone size: -
J gene: TRBJ1-3
CDR3 DNA: TGTGCCAGCAGTGGGGACAGCTCTGGAAACACCATATATTTT
CDR3 protein: CASSGDSSGNTIYF

D gene: TRBD1
V gene: TRBV7-9
clone size: -
J gene: TRBJ1-4
CDR3 DNA: TGTGCCAGCAGCGCTCATGGACAGGGAGAGGAAAAACTGTTTTTT
CDR3 protein: CASSAHGQGEEKLFF

D gene: TRBD2
V gene: TRBV19
clone size: -
J gene: TRBJ2-5
CDR3 DNA: TGTGCCAGTAGTAGCCCCCGTTCTAGCGGGAGTGGAGAGACCCAGTACTTC
CDR3 protein: CASSSPRSSGSGETQYF

D gene: -
V gene: TRBV6-1
clone size: -
J gene: TRBJ2-7
CDR3 DNA: TGTGCCAGCAGTGGACTGACGCGGTTTGAGCAGTACTTC
CDR3 protein: CASSGLTRFEQYF

D gene: TRBD1
V gene: TRBV18
clone size: -
J gene: TRBJ2-1
CDR3 DNA: TGTGCCAGCTCACTGGACAGGGTGTCCCTTATTGAGCAGTTCTTC
CDR3 protein: CASSLDRVSLIEQFF

D gene: -
V gene: TRBV7-2
clone size: -
J gene: TRBJ1-1
CDR3 DNA: TGTGCCAGCAGCCTTCACAGGGTGGGGAACACTGAAGCTTTCTTT
CDR3 protein: CASSLHRVGNTEAFF

D gene: TRBD2
V gene: TRBV5-4
clone size: few
J gene: TRBJ2-3
CDR3 DNA: TGTGCCAGCAGCTCCTCAACCTCTAGCGGGAGAGGCCCAGATACGCAGTATTTT
CDR3 protein: CASSSSTSSGRGPDTQYF

D gene: TRBD1
V gene: TRBV5-6
clone size: -
J gene: TRBJ2-1
CDR3 DNA: TGTGCCAGCAGCATACCGGGACAGGGGGGATATGAGCAGTTCTTC
CDR3 protein: CASSIPGQGGYEQFF

D gene: TRBD1
V gene: TRBV27
clone size: once
J gene: TRBJ2-3
CDR3 DNA: TGTGCCAGCAGGACCGGGACAGGATCAGATACGCAGTATTTT
CDR3 protein: CASRTGTGSDTQYF

D gene: TRBD2
V gene: TRBV7-2
clone size: once
J gene: TRBJ2-3
CDR3 DNA: TGTGCCAGCAGCGCATCTAGCGGGGGCCCCGGGGGGACGCAGTATTTT
CDR3 protein: CASSASSGGPGGTQYF